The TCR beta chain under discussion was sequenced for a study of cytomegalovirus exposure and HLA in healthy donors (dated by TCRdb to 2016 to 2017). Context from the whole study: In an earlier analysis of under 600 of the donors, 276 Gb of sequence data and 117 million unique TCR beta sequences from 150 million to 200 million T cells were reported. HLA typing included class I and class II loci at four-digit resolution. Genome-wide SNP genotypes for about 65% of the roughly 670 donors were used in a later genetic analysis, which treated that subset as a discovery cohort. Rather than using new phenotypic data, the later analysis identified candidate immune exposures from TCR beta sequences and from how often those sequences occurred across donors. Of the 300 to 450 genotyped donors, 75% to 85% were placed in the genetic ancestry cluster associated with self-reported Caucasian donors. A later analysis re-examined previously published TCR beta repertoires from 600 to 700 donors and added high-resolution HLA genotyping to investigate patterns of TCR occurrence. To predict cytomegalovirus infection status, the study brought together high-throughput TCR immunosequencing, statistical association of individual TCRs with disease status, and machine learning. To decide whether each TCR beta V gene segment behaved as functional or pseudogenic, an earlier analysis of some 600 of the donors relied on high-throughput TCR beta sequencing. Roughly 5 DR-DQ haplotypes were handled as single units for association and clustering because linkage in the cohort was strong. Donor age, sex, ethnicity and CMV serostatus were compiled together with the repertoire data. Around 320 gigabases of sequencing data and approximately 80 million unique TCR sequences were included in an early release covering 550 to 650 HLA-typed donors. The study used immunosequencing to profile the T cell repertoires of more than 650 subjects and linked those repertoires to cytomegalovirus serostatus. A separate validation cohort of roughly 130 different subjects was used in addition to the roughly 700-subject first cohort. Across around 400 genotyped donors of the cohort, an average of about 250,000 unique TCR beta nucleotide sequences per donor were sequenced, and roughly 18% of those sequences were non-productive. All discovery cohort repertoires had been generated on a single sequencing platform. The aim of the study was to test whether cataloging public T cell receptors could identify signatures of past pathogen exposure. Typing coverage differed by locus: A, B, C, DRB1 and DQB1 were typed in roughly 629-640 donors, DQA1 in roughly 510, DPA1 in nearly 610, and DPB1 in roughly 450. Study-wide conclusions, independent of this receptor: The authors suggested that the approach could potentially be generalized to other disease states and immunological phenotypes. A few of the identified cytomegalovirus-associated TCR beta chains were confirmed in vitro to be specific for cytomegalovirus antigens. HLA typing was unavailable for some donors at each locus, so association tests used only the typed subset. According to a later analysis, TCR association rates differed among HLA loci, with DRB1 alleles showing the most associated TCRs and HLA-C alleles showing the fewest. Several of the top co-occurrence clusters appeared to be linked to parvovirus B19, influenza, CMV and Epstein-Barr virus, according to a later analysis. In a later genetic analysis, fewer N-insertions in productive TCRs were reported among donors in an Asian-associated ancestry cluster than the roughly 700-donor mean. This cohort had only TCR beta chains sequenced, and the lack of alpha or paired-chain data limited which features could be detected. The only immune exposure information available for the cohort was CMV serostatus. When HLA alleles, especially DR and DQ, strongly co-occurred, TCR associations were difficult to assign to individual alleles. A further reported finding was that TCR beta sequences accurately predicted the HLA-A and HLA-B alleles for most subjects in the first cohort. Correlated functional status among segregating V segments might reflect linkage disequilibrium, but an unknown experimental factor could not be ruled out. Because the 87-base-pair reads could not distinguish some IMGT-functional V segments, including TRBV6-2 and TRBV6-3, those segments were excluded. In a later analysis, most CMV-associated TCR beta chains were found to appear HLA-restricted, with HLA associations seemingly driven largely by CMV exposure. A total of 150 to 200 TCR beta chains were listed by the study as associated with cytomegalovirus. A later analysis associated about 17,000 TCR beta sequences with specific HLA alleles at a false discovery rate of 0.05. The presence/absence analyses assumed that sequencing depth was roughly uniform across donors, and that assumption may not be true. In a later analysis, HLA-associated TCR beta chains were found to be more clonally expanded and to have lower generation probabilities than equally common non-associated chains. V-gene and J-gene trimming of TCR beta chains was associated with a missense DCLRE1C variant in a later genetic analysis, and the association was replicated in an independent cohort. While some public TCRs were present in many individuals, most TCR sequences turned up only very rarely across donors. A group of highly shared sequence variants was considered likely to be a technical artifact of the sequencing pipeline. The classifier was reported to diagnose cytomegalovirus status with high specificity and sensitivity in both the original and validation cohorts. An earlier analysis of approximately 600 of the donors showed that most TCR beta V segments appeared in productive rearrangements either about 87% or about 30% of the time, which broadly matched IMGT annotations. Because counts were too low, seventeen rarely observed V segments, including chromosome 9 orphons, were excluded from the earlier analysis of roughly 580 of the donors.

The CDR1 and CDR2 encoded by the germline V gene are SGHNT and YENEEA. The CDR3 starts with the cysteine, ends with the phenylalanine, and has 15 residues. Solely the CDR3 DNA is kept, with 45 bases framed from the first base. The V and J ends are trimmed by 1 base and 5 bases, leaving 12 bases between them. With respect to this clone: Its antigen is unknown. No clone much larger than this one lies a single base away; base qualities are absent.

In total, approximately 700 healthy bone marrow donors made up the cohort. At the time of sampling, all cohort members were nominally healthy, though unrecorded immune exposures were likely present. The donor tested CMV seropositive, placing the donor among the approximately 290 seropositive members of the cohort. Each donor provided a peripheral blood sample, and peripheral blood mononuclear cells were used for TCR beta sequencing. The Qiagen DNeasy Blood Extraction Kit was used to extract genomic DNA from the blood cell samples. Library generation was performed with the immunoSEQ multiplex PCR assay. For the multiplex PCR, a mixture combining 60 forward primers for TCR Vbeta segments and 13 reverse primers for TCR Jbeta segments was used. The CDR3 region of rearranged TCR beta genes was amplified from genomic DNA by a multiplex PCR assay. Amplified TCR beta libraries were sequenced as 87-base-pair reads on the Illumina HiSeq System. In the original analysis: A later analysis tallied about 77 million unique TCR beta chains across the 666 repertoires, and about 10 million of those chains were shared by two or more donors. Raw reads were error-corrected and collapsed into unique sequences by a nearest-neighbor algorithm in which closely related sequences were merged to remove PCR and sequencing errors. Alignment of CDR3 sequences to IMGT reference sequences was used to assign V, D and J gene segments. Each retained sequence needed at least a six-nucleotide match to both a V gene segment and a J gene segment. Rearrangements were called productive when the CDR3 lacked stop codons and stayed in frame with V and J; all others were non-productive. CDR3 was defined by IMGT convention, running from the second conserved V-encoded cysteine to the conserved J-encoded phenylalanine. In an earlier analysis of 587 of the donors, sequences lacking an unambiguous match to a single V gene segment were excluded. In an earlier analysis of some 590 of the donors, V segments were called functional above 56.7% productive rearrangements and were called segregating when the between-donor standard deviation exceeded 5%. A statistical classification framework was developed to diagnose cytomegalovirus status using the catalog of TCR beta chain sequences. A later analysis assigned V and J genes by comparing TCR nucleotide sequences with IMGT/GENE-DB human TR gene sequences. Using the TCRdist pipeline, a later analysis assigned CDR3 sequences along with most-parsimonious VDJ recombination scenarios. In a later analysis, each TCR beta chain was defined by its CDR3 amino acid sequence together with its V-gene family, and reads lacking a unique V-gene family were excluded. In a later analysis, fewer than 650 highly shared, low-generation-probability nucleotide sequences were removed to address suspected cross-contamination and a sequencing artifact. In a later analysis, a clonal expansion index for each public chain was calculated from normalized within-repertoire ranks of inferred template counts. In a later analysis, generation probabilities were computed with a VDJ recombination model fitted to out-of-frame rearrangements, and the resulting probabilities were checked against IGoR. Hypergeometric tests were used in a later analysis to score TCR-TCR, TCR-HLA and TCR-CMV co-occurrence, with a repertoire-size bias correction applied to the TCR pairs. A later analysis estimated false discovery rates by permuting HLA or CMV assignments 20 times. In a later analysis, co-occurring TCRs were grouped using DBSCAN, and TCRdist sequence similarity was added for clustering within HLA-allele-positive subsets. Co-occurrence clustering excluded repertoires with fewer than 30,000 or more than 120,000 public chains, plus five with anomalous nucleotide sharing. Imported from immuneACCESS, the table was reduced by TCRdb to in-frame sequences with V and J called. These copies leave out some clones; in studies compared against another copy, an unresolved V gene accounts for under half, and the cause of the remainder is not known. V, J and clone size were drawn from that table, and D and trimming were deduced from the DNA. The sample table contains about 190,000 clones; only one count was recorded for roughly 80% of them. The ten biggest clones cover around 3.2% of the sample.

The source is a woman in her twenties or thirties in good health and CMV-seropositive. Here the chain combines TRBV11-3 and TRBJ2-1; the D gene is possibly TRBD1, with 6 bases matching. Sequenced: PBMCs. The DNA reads TGTGCCAGCAGCTTAGGGACAGTCACCCACAATGAGCAGTTCTTC. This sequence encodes CASSLGTVTHNEQFF.